One T cell receptor beta chain is described in this entry. Its specificity is unknown. This entry belongs to a study of response to subunit inactivated influenza vaccine. Study outcomes and limitations: After each seasonal influenza vaccination, few new T cells are recruited, the authors suggested.

TCRdb re-called the RT-PCR reads through MiXCR, storing one row per CDR3 protein. Of about 650,000 distinct CDR3 sequences detected, roughly 15% appear once; the ten largest clones hold 7.6%. J gave up 6 bases and V 5 bases, and 5 bases lay outside the gene matches. The CDR3 totals 14 residues. CDR1 SGHTA and CDR2 FQGNSA come from the germline V gene. This sample comprised PBMCs from blood, obtained about 14 days before vaccination. J is TRBJ2-1 and V is TRBV7-2; 9 bases map to TRBD1. This clonotype was obtained from a man aged 45 to 65 who received an inactivated influenza vaccine. The CDR3 nucleotides read TGTGCCAGCAGCGAACGGACAGGGGTCAATGAGCAGTTCTTC. Amino acids: CASSERTGVNEQFF.